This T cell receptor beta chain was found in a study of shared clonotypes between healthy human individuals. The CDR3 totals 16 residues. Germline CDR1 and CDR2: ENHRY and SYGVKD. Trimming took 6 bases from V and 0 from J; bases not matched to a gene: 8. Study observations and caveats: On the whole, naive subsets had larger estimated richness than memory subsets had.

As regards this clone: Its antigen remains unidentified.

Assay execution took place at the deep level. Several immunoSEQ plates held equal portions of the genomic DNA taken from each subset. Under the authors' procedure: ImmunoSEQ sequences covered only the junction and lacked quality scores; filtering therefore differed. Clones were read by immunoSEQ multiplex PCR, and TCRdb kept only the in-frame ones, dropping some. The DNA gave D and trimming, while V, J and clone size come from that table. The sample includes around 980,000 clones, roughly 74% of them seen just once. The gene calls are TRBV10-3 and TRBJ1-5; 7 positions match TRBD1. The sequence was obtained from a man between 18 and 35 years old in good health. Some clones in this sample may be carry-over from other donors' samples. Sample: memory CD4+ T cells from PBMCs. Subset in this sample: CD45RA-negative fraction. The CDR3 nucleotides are TGTGCCATCAGCCAACAGGGGATCGGTAGCAATCAGCCCCAGCATTTT. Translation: CAISQQGIGSNQPQHF.